The 30 T cell receptor beta chains below were found in one sample sequenced in a study of radiotherapy plus CTLA-4 blockade in lung cancer (dated 2018 in TCRdb). Library preparation used the immunoSEQ multiplex PCR assay. Sourced from immuneACCESS, this table was stored by TCRdb with only in-frame sequences that have V and J called. A share of the clones is absent; for the studies checked, an unresolved V gene accounts for under half, and the remainder has no known explanation. The sample table records 20,000 to 30,000 clones; over 70% of these occur just once. The ten largest clones represent 24% of the sample. The sequencing here drew on peripheral blood, taken from a patient treated with radiotherapy plus ipilimumab. Receptors were obtained from a human donor with non-small cell lung cancer that progressed on radiotherapy plus ipilimumab.

Only a few counts were recorded for this clone. The chain uses TRBV7-9 and TRBJ2-7; D may be TRBD1 (5 bases). CDR1 is SEHNR and CDR2 is FQNEAQ in the germline V gene (reference sequence). CDR3 size: 12 residues. Trimming took off 4 bases at V and 4 bases at J, with 8 bases between the two ends. CDR3 amino acids: CASSSQGYEQYF. The CDR3 DNA reads TGTGCCAGCAGCTCGCAGGGTTACGAGCAGTACTTC. Filled out from reference TRBV7-9 and TRBJ2-7, the complete variable domain reads DTGVSQNPRHKITKRGQNVTFRCDPISEHNRLYWYRQTLGQGPEFLTYFQNEAQLEKSRLLSDRFSAERPKGSFSTLEIQRTEQGDSAMYLCASSSQGYEQYFGPGTRLTVT.

CDR3 residues: CASSPRTGLNTEAFF. For the CDR3, the DNA is TGCGCCAGCAGCCCTCGGACAGGGCTGAACACTGAAGCTTTCTTT. V gene TRBV4-1 combines with J gene TRBJ1-1; the match to TRBD1 covers 8 bases. This CDR3 is 15 amino acids long. V dropped 4 bases and J dropped 0; count of bases not matched to a gene: 4. Germline assignment: CDR1 MGHRA and CDR2 YSYEKL.

This clone was recorded a few times. The chain links TRBV5-1 to TRBJ2-1, with 9 bases identical to TRBD1. The CDR3 is 16 amino acids. From germline, CDR1 is SGHRS and CDR2 YFSETQ. Trimming took 1 base from V and 9 from J; bases not matched to a gene: 11. The CDR3 region has the DNA TGCGCCAGCAGCTTGAACGGACAGGGGTATGGGGGTGAGCAGTTCTTC. This codes for CASSLNGQGYGGEQFF.

The rearrangement links TRBV5-6 to TRBJ2-1, with D maybe TRBD1 (5 bases). This CDR3 region has 15 residues. Trimming stripped 2 bases from V and 10 bases from J, with 19 bases between. The germline V gene encodes CDR1 SGHDT and CDR2 YYEEEE. CDR3 in DNA: TGTGCCAGCAGCTTACCCACACGCTCCAGGGAAGAGCAGTTCTTC. Amino acid sequence: CASSLPTRSREEQFF.

This chain links TRBV7-9 with TRBJ1-4, with D perhaps matching TRBD1 (5 bases). The CDR3 is 16 amino acids. Germline CDR1 reads SEHNR; CDR2 reads FQNEAQ (reference sequence). V was pared by 1 base and J by 6 bases, with 15 bases between. The CDR3 protein is CASSLGLQVGYEKLFF. The CDR3 DNA reads TGTGCCAGCAGCTTAGGCCTACAGGTCGGCTATGAAAAACTGTTTTTT.

The V call is TRBV5-1, the J call TRBJ1-3; D gene unclear. Germline V gene sequence: CDR1 SGHRS, CDR2 YFSETQ. CDR3 length equals 16 residues. V was pared by 4 bases and J by 0 bases, with 14 bases between. The DNA for the CDR3 is TGCGCCAGCAGCCAAACCCAGGTTAACTCTGGAAACACCATATATTTT. It codes for CASSQTQVNSGNTIYF.

V is TRBV11-3 and J is TRBJ2-2, with D perhaps matching TRBD1 or TRBD2 (5 bases each). Germline CDR1 reads SGHNT; CDR2 reads YENEEA. Trimming left V 8 bases short and J 1 base short, with 5 bases between. The length of the CDR3 is 12 residues. The CDR3 is CASGGNTGELFF. CDR3 nucleotides: TGTGCCAGCGGGGGGAACACCGGGGAGCTGTTTTTT.

V gene TRBV5-6 combines with J gene TRBJ1-4; unclear D gene. Germline values: CDR1 SGHDT, CDR2 YYEEEE. V lost 3 bases and J lost 8, with 8 bases in between. The length of the CDR3 is 12 residues. CDR3 amino acids: CASSSSGEKLFF. The CDR3 DNA follows: TGTGCCAGCAGCTCCTCCGGGGAAAAACTGTTTTTT.

The chain combines TRBV6-1 with TRBJ1-1, with TRBD1 matching 7 bases. V was pared by 0 bases and J by 7 bases, with 11 bases of the junction left unmatched. CDR3 size: 16 residues. Looked up from germline, CDR1 is MNHNS and CDR2 is SASEGT. CDR3 sequence (DNA): TGTGCCAGCAGTGAAGCTATGGGACAGTTACACGATGAAGCTTTCTTT. Amino acids: CASSEAMGQLHDEAFF.

V usage is TRBV5-1 and J usage is TRBJ2-7; 7 bases fit TRBD1. The CDR3 contains 15 residues. The germline CDR1 and CDR2 sequences are SGHRS and YFSETQ. With V trimmed by 0 bases and J by 4 bases, 7 bases remained unmatched. CDR3 sequence: CASSLGWTGVYEQYF. DNA for the CDR3: TGCGCCAGCAGCTTGGGCTGGACAGGAGTTTACGAGCAGTACTTC. Looking up the rest from reference TRBV5-1 and TRBJ2-7 gives the full variable domain: KAGVTQTPRYLIKTRGQQVTLSCSPISGHRSVSWYQQTPGQGLQFLFEYFSETQRNKGNFPGRFSGRQFSNSRSEMNVSTLELGDSALYLCASSLGWTGVYEQYFGPGTRLTVT.

The rearrangement uses TRBV29-1 and TRBJ2-7, with 10 nucleotides matching TRBD1. The CDR3 has 17 residues. Looked up from germline, CDR1 is SQVTM and CDR2 is ANQGSEA. The junction had 19 bases not matched to a gene; V was cut back by 7 bases and J by 4 bases. CDR3 loop: CSAVLGAGQGSDYEQYF. CDR3 nucleotide sequence: TGCAGCGCCGTTTTAGGTGCGGGACAGGGGTCTGATTACGAGCAGTACTTC.

This rearrangement joins TRBV4-2 to TRBJ1-3; D gene unclear. Germline V gene sequence: CDR1 LGHNA, CDR2 YNFKEQ. There are 15 residues in the CDR3. V dropped 1 base and J dropped 0 bases, with 7 bases sitting between them. In DNA form, the CDR3 reads TGTGCCAGCAGCCAAGGGCACTCCTCTGGAAACACCATATATTTT. Its translation: CASSQGHSSGNTIYF.

The CDR3 loop reads CASSRLDGGPDTEAFF. The CDR3 DNA sequence: TGTGCCAGCAGCCGACTCGATGGGGGACCGGACACTGAAGCTTTCTTT. The chain has TRBV7-9 and TRBJ1-1, with D perhaps TRBD1 (5 bases). The germline V and J ends were trimmed by 5 bases and 3 bases, with 19 bases remaining between them. The germline V gene has CDR1 SEHNR and CDR2 FQNEAQ (reference sequence). The CDR3 runs to 16 residues.

The gene calls are TRBV7-9 and TRBJ2-5; D could derive from TRBD1 or TRBD2 (5 bases each). Per germline, CDR1 SEHNR and CDR2 FQNEAQ (reference sequence). The CDR3 runs to 15 residues. V was pared by 6 bases and J by 3 bases, with 17 bases between. In DNA form, the CDR3 reads TGTGCCAGCAGTTTCTCCCGGGACGAGAAAGAGACCCAGTACTTC. It encodes CASSFSRDEKETQYF. Full variable domain (remainder filled in from reference TRBV7-9 and TRBJ2-5): DTGVSQNPRHKITKRGQNVTFRCDPISEHNRLYWYRQTLGQGPEFLTYFQNEAQLEKSRLLSDRFSAERPKGSFSTLEIQRTEQGDSAMYLCASSFSRDEKETQYFGPGTRLLVL.

The chain is built from TRBV6-5 and TRBJ2-7; D possibly corresponds to TRBD2 (6 bases). The germline V and J ends were trimmed by 5 bases and 6 bases, with 11 bases remaining between them. CDR1 MNHEY and CDR2 SVGAGI come from the germline V gene. This CDR3 has 12 amino acids. The chain's CDR3 is CASSPTSGEQYF. The CDR3 bases are TGTGCCAGCAGTCCGACTAGTGGCGAGCAGTACTTC.

The chain carries TRBV7-6 and TRBJ1-1, with unresolved D. Germline V gives CDR1 SGHVS, CDR2 FNYEAQ. The CDR3 length is 12 residues. V lost 5 bases and J lost 5, with 9 bases in between. This CDR3 reads CASSPSGTEAFF. The CDR3, as DNA: TGTGCCAGCAGCCCTAGCGGTACTGAAGCTTTCTTT.

The rearrangement uses TRBV6-6 and TRBJ2-3; D possibly corresponds to TRBD1 (6 bases). CDR1 and CDR2 from the germline V gene are MNHNY and SVGAGI (reference sequence). CDR3 size: 14 residues. With 5 bases removed from V and 3 bases from J, the gap between germline ends came to 12 bases. In DNA form, the CDR3 reads TGTGCCAGCAGTAAAGGGGGTTGGACAGATACGCAGTATTTT. This gives the protein CASSKGGWTDTQYF.

The chain is built from TRBV11-3 and TRBJ2-2; 10 bases map to TRBD1. The germline gives CDR1 SGHNT, CDR2 YENEEA. This CDR3 has 19 amino acids. V gave up 3 bases and J gave up 2 bases; unmatched junction bases: 12. The CDR3 DNA reads as TGTGCCAGCAGCTTTGGCTTGCGAGACAGGGGGCCTAACACCGGGGAGCTGTTTTTT. Protein: CASSFGLRDRGPNTGELFF. The variable domain in full, completed from reference TRBV11-3 and TRBJ2-2, reads EAGVVQSPRYKIIEKKQPVAFWCNPISGHNTLYWYLQNLGQGPELLIRYENEEAVDDSQLPKDRFSAERLKGVDSTLKIQPAELGDSAVYLCASSFGLRDRGPNTGELFFGEGSRLTVL.

A few counts support this clone. The chain employs TRBV18 and TRBJ2-7, with TRBD2 as a possible D gene (5 bases). The germline V gene has CDR1 KGHSH and CDR2 LQKENI. Trimming took off 6 bases at V and 2 bases at J, with 11 bases between the two ends. The CDR3 has 13 residues. CDR3 DNA: TGTGCCAGCTCCCCCCGCGGGCCCTACGAGCAGTACTTC. Its translation: CASSPRGPYEQYF.

The chain has TRBV27 and TRBJ1-6, with 8 bases that match TRBD1. The germline V gene has CDR1 MNHEY and CDR2 SMNVEV (reference sequence). V shed 11 bases, J shed 4 bases, and the junction held 4 bases outside the gene matches. The CDR3 has 13 residues. CDR3 sequence reads: CASTGGYNSPLHF. The CDR3 DNA follows: TGTGCCTCTACAGGGGGATATAATTCACCCCTCCACTTT.

The V call is TRBV15, the J call TRBJ2-1; no reliable D call. Germline loops: CDR1 LNHNV, CDR2 YYDKDF (reference sequence). The length of the CDR3 is 15 residues. The V gene lost 0 bases and the J gene lost 2 bases, with 8 bases spanning the gap. The CDR3 bases are TGTGCCACCAGCAGAGAGGGAAACCCCTACAATGAGCAGTTCTTC. Translating it yields CATSREGNPYNEQFF.

The chain links TRBV5-4 to TRBJ2-2, with TRBD1 matching over 9 bases. The germline gives CDR1 SGHNT, CDR2 YYREEE (reference sequence). Germline trimming cut 4 bases from V and 4 bases from J; bases unmatched to any gene: 8. CDR3 length: 16 amino acids. This chain's CDR3 is CASSKVGTGPTGELFF. The CDR3 DNA reads as TGTGCCAGCAGCAAGGTCGGGACAGGGCCCACCGGGGAGCTGTTTTTT.

The V and J genes are TRBV5-7 and TRBJ2-5, with D possibly being TRBD1 (5 bases). TRBV5-7 is placed among ORFs of uncertain function. The CDR3 length is 12 residues. V dropped 8 bases and J dropped 2 bases, with 10 bases sitting between them. The CDR3 reads CASQGLQETQYF. The CDR3 DNA reads as TGTGCCAGTCAGGGTTTACAAGAGACCCAGTACTTC.

The chain carries TRBV6-5 and TRBJ1-2, with D perhaps TRBD1 (5 bases). CDR1 and CDR2 from the germline V gene are MNHEY and SVGAGI. The CDR3 runs 16 residues. Trimming removed 0 bases at V and 2 bases at J, with 13 bases between. CDR3 DNA: TGTGCCAGCAGTTACTCACTGGCCGGGGCGAACTATGGCTACACCTTC. Residues: CASSYSLAGANYGYTF.

This sequence joins TRBV9 and TRBJ1-2; 7 nucleotides line up with TRBD1. The CDR3 runs 18 residues. V shed 0 bases and J 5 bases; nucleotides not matched to a gene: 16. Germline CDR1 is SGDLS and CDR2 is YYNGEE. CDR3 nucleotide sequence: TGTGCCAGCAGCGTAGGGGGTCCGAGAGGGGGCGCCGGGTATGGCTACACCTTC. It is translated as CASSVGGPRGGAGYGYTF.

The gene calls are TRBV6-5 and TRBJ1-3; D is unresolved. The CDR3 consists of 10 residues. Trimming cost V 5 bases and J 12 bases, with 8 bases left between them. In germline, CDR1 is MNHEY, CDR2 SVGAGI. The chain's CDR3 is CASSEGIIYF. CDR3 sequence (DNA): TGTGCCAGCAGTGAAGGAATCATATATTTT.

The gene calls are TRBV28 and TRBJ2-1; the D gene is possibly TRBD1 (5 bases). Germline lookup yields CDR1 MDHEN and CDR2 SYDVKM. The V end was cut by 8 bases, the J end by 3 bases, with 8 bases between. The CDR3 has 12 residues. The CDR3 reads CASRDSYNEQFF. The CDR3 DNA reads TGTGCCAGCCGTGACAGCTACAATGAGCAGTTCTTC.

The chain combines TRBV2 with TRBJ2-1, with 8 bases matching TRBD2. The CDR3 is made up of 15 amino acids. The germline V gene encodes CDR1 SNHLY and CDR2 FYNNEI. The junction had 3 bases not matched to a gene; V was cut back by 1 base and J by 4 bases. DNA of the CDR3: TGTGCCAGCAGTGAAGGGCTAGCGGGTTACAATGAGCAGTTCTTC. Translated, it gives CASSEGLAGYNEQFF.

The CDR3, as DNA: TGTGCCAGCAGTTTTCAGGGTATGAACACTGAAGCTTTCTTT. Its translation is CASSFQGMNTEAFF. The chain links TRBV6-5 to TRBJ1-1, with a possible D match to TRBD1 (5 bases). Trimming took off 4 bases at V and 0 bases at J, with 9 bases between the two ends. Germline V gives CDR1 MNHEY, CDR2 SVGAGI. This CDR3 is built from 14 residues.

The chain's CDR3 is CAISESSGGAITDTQYF. CDR3 coding DNA: TGTGCCATCAGTGAGTCCAGCGGGGGGGCGATCACAGATACGCAGTATTTT. V and J are TRBV10-3 and TRBJ2-3; TRBD2 matches at 10 bases. J gave up 2 bases and V 0 bases, and 5 bases lay outside the gene matches. The CDR3 sequence is 17 residues long. The germline CDR1 and CDR2 sequences are ENHRY and SYGVKD.